This T cell receptor beta chain stems from a study of blood T cell repertoires in COVID-19. Turning to the study itself: The United States, Italy and Spain provided the acute and convalescent COVID-19 samples.

The length of the CDR3 is 17 residues. Germline V CDR1 and CDR2: LNHDA, SQIVND (reference sequence). Trimming removed 1 base from V and 0 bases from J; junction bases left unmatched: 7. This table comes from immunoSEQ multiplex PCR, and its TCRdb copy is limited to in-frame clones, with some not included. The sample has approximately 290,000 clones; roughly 88% are singletons. In Seattle, patients joined the study during active infection and were tracked longitudinally. This receptor was taken from a human donor with COVID-19, enrolled during active disease. The donor label of this sample is uncertain. Specimen: peripheral blood. The chain carries TRBV19 and TRBJ1-1, with TRBD1 matching 8 bases. CDR3 residues: CASSIGGATGVNTEAFF. The CDR3 DNA sequence: TGTGCCAGTAGTATAGGAGGGGCGACAGGGGTGAACACTGAAGCTTTCTTT. Based on the CDR3 plus reference TRBV19 and TRBJ1-1, the full variable domain is DGGITQSPKYLFRKEGQNVTLSCEQNLNHDAMYWYRQDPGQGLRLIYYSQIVNDFQKGDIAEGYSVSREKKESFPLTVTSAQKNPTAFYLCASSIGGATGVNTEAFFGQGTRLTVV.